This T cell receptor beta chain was observed in a study of T cells in localized non-small cell lung cancer. The protocol was immunoSEQ multiplex PCR, while the TCRdb copy is restricted to in-frame clones and leaves out a portion. The table shows about 2,000 clones, with approximately 24% occurring only once. This clone was detected only a few times. Its antigen is still unknown. Study-wide points: Uninvolved adjacent lung, not tumor, had the highest T cell clonality.

Trimming took 2 bases from V and 2 from J; bases not matched to a gene: 11. CDR1 and CDR2 from the germline V gene are MNHGY and SAAAGT. There are 18 residues in the CDR3. The material sequenced was normal lung tissue next to the tumor, taken before any cancer treatment. V gene TRBV6-8 combines with J gene TRBJ2-3, with 9 bases matching TRBD2. This receptor was obtained from an older male donor with stage I lung adenocarcinoma. DNA for the CDR3: TGTGCCAGCAGTTACGACCCTAGCGGGGACTTTAACACAGATACGCAGTATTTT. It yields the protein CASSYDPSGDFNTDTQYF.